This TCR beta chain was retrieved from a study of technical replicates of blood from several donors. The CDR3 is made up of 15 amino acids. V trimming: 1 base; J trimming: 3 bases; junction bases outside the gene matches: 4. Per the germline V gene, CDR1 is SGHTA and CDR2 is FQGNSA. Here immunoSEQ multiplex PCR was the method, and the copy in TCRdb shows in-frame clones only, minus some. There are more than 65,000 clones in the sample; roughly 92% occur only once, and approximately 0.36% lies in the top ten. Sequencing was performed on T cells isolated from PBMCs. The receptor was isolated from a human donor in good health. The chain has TRBV7-2 and TRBJ2-7, with 9 bases identical to TRBD1. The CDR3 sequence is CASSLGQGVFYEQYF. The CDR3 DNA reads as TGTGCCAGCAGCTTAGGACAGGGGGTGTTCTACGAGCAGTACTTC. The full variable domain, completed using reference TRBV7-2 and TRBJ2-7, is GAGVSQSPSNKVTEKGKDVELRCDPISGHTALYWYRQSLGQGLEFLIYFQGNSAPDKSGLPSDRFSAERTGGSVSTLTIQRTQQEDSAVYLCASSLGQGVFYEQYFGPGTRLTVT.